Following are 29 T cell receptor beta chains from one sample sequenced in a study of CD4 T cells in relation to SARS-CoV-2 and coronaviruses. Sequencing was performed with immunoSEQ multiplex PCR; in TCRdb, only in-frame clones are kept and a portion is missing. Found here are approximately 50,000 clones, 92% of them singletons; the top ten hold roughly 0.37%. The sample taken for sequencing was naive CD4+ T cells from PBMCs. Subset in this sample: naive CD4+ T cells isolated by negative enrichment. The source of these receptors is an adult with COVID-19.

The chain employs TRBV6-5 and TRBJ2-5, with D hard to call. This CDR3 comprises 12 residues. Germline V CDR1 and CDR2: MNHEY, SVGAGI. V lost 10 bases and J lost 3, with 12 bases in between. The CDR3 DNA reads TGTGCCACCAGCAGTCGTAAAGAGACCCAGTACTTC. Residues: CATSSRKETQYF.

In regard to this clone: The sample has other DNA sequences that encode this CDR3 too. The chain has TRBV6-5 and TRBJ2-1; no clear D gene. Germline V gene sequence: CDR1 MNHEY, CDR2 SVGAGI. The CDR3 consists of 11 residues. V lost 6 bases to trimming and J lost 7 bases, with 7 bases between them. The CDR3 bases are TGTGCCAGCAGCCGAAATAATGAGCAGTTCTTC. Amino acids: CASSRNNEQFF.

This rearrangement joins TRBV13 to TRBJ2-5; 7 bases are shared with TRBD2. Looked up from germline, CDR1 is PRHDT and CDR2 is FYEKMQ (reference sequence). The length of the CDR3 is 15 residues. The V and J ends lost 5 bases and 5 bases, in that order; junction bases with no gene match: 11. The CDR3 bases are TGTGCCAGCAGCGCCAGTACTAGCGCCCAGGAGACCCAGTACTTC. Translated, it gives CASSASTSAQETQYF.

The genes are TRBV27 and TRBJ2-4, with 10 nucleotides matching TRBD2. This CDR3 has 15 amino acids. J was trimmed by 0 bases and V by 6 bases; bases with no gene match: 2. Per germline, CDR1 MNHEY and CDR2 SMNVEV (reference sequence). CDR3 nucleotide sequence: TGTGCCAGCAGCAGACTAGCGGGAGCCAAAAACATTCAGTACTTC. Its translation: CASSRLAGAKNIQYF.

The chain has TRBV25-1 and TRBJ2-1; 12 nucleotides match TRBD2. The CDR3 has 16 residues. V shed 2 bases and J 6 bases; nucleotides not matched to a gene: 5. Germline lookup yields CDR1 MGHDK and CDR2 SYGVNS. This CDR3 is CASSEPLAGGRNEQFF. The CDR3 DNA reads TGTGCCAGCAGTGAACCACTAGCGGGAGGTCGCAATGAGCAGTTCTTC. Drawing the rest from reference TRBV25-1 and TRBJ2-1, the complete variable domain is EADIYQTPRYLVIGTGKKITLECSQTMGHDKMYWYQQDPGMELHLIHYSYGVNSTEKGDLSSESTVSRIRTEHFPLTLESARPSHTSQYLCASSEPLAGGRNEQFFGPGTRLTVL.

The rearrangement joins TRBV5-1 to TRBJ2-7, with 9 nucleotides matching TRBD1. Germline assignment: CDR1 SGHRS and CDR2 YFSETQ. Losses at the gene ends were 0 bases for V and 0 bases for J; bases not matched to a gene: 4. The CDR3 sequence is 16 residues long. This CDR3 is CASSLAGQGSSYEQYF. For the CDR3, the DNA is TGCGCCAGCAGCTTGGCGGGACAGGGAAGCTCCTACGAGCAGTACTTC.

The chain combines TRBV24-1 with TRBJ2-7, with D possibly matching TRBD2 (6 bases). In germline, CDR1 is KGHDR, CDR2 SFDVKD. Trimming cost V 2 bases and J 6 bases, with 16 bases left between them. The CDR3 covers 15 residues. The CDR3 DNA sequence: TGTGCCACCAGTGATTCATCGGACTACCAATTCGAGCAGTACTTC. Amino acid sequence: CATSDSSDYQFEQYF.

The chain carries TRBV30 and TRBJ1-6, with a possible D match to TRBD1 (6 bases). The ends were cut back, 4 bases at V and 7 bases at J, with 8 bases in the middle. The CDR3 has 12 amino acids. Looked up from germline, CDR1 is GTSNPN and CDR2 is SVGIG (reference sequence). Here the CDR3 reads CAWITGNSPLHF. CDR3 in DNA: TGTGCCTGGATCACAGGGAATTCACCCCTCCACTTT.

The J gene is TRBJ2-1, the V gene TRBV11-3; D unresolved. The germline CDR1 and CDR2 sequences are SGHNT and YENEEA. This CDR3 comprises 12 residues. V lost 4 bases and J lost 13, with 14 bases in between. CDR3 loop: CASSSPGLYQFF. CDR3 sequence (DNA): TGTGCCAGCAGCTCCCCCGGCCTTTACCAGTTCTTC.

V usage is TRBV30 and J usage is TRBJ1-6, with 8 bases identical to TRBD1. CDR3 length: 16 amino acids. Per germline, CDR1 GTSNPN and CDR2 SVGIG (reference sequence). J lost 0 bases, V lost 6 bases, and 7 bases had no gene match. This CDR3 reads CACRLGQGSYNSPLHF. The CDR3 coding sequence is TGTGCCTGTCGATTAGGACAGGGCTCCTATAATTCACCCCTCCACTTT.

The chain links TRBV10-3 to TRBJ1-2; D might be TRBD1 (6 bases). Trimming removed 7 bases at V and 2 bases at J, with 17 bases between. CDR1 is ENHRY and CDR2 is SYGVKD in the germline V gene. This CDR3 comprises 15 residues. The CDR3 spells CAITPHRDANYGYTF. The CDR3 coding sequence is TGTGCCATCACCCCCCACAGGGACGCGAACTATGGCTACACCTTC.

V usage is TRBV19 and J usage is TRBJ2-3; 8 bases line up with TRBD2. CDR3 length equals 13 residues. J was trimmed by 0 bases and V by 8 bases; bases with no gene match: 1. From germline, CDR1 is LNHDA and CDR2 SQIVND (reference sequence). CDR3 DNA: TGTGCCAGTCGGACTAGCAGCACAGATACGCAGTATTTT. This translates into CASRTSSTDTQYF.

The chain links TRBV7-2 to TRBJ2-3; D call uncertain. The CDR3 has 12 amino acids. From germline, CDR1 is SGHTA and CDR2 FQGNSA. The germline V and J ends were trimmed by 3 bases and 4 bases, with 5 bases remaining between them. CDR3 bases: TGTGCCAGCAGCTTTCTCGCAGATACGCAGTATTTT. Its protein product is CASSFLADTQYF.

This chain connects TRBV10-3 to TRBJ2-2; maybe TRBD2 (5 bases). The germline CDR1 and CDR2 sequences are ENHRY and SYGVKD. The length of the CDR3 is 13 residues. Trimming took off 4 bases at V and 2 bases at J, with 5 bases between the two ends. CDR3 protein: CAISGTNTGELFF. The CDR3 nucleotides are TGTGCCATCAGTGGGACTAACACCGGGGAGCTGTTTTTT.

This clone was detected a few times. The chain links TRBV19 to TRBJ2-2; D is possibly TRBD1 or TRBD2 (5 bases each). The CDR3 contains 15 residues. CDR1 is LNHDA and CDR2 is SQIVND in the germline V gene (reference sequence). Trimming shortened V by 3 bases and J by 3 bases, and 11 bases separated the two germline ends. Here the CDR3 reads CASSMFGADTGELFF. The CDR3 bases are TGTGCCAGTAGTATGTTCGGGGCGGACACCGGGGAGCTGTTTTTT.

The rearrangement joins TRBV7-3 to TRBJ2-5, with 7 bases identical to TRBD2. Germline values: CDR1 SGHTA, CDR2 FQGTGA. The CDR3 consists of 17 residues. The trim removed 5 bases at V and 5 bases at J, leaving 17 bases unmatched. CDR3 sequence reads: CASSRQPAGLHGETQYF. DNA for the CDR3: TGTGCCAGCAGCCGACAGCCAGCGGGACTTCATGGGGAGACCCAGTACTTC.

V and J are TRBV6-1 and TRBJ2-7, with 10 bases aligning to TRBD2. V trimming: 3 bases; J trimming: 5 bases; junction bases outside the gene matches: 4. Germline-derived CDR1 and CDR2 are MNHNS and SASEGT. CDR3 length equals 14 residues. The CDR3 sequence: CASSDLGLADEQYF. In DNA, the CDR3 is TGTGCCAGCAGTGATCTTGGACTAGCGGACGAGCAGTACTTC.

The chain combines TRBV7-2 with TRBJ1-6; 7 positions agree with TRBD1. CDR3 size: 14 residues. Germline-derived CDR1 and CDR2 are SGHTA and FQGNSA. V lost 5 bases and J lost 7; bases outside the gene matches: 5. CDR3 in DNA: TGTGCCAGCAGCCAGACAGGGTTAAATTCACCCCTCCACTTT. Its translation: CASSQTGLNSPLHF.

The rearrangement links TRBV7-9 to TRBJ2-1; 9 nucleotides match TRBD2. In germline, CDR1 is SEHNR, CDR2 FQNEAQ (reference sequence). Trimming at V came to 5 bases and at J to 10 bases, leaving 18 bases not matched to a gene. The CDR3 extends over 17 amino acids. As DNA, the CDR3 is TGTGCCAGCAGCCCTCACTTCCAGGCGGGAGGGCCGGGAGAGCAGTTCTTC. This encodes CASSPHFQAGGPGEQFF.

The chain combines TRBV5-1 with TRBJ2-5, with D maybe TRBD2 (6 bases). Trimming removed 0 bases at V and 4 bases at J, with 7 bases between. This CDR3 has 13 amino acids. Germline V lookup: CDR1 SGHRS, CDR2 YFSETQ. CDR3 sequence (DNA): TGCGCCAGCAGCTTGGACGGGGGAGAGACCCAGTACTTC. It specifies CASSLDGGETQYF.

The rearrangement links TRBV18 to TRBJ1-3; D call uncertain. Trimming left V 1 base short and J 0 bases short, with 7 bases between. Germline V gene sequence: CDR1 KGHSH, CDR2 LQKENI. This CDR3 is built from 15 residues. CDR3 residues: CASSPQQISGNTIYF. Here the CDR3 DNA reads TGTGCCAGCTCACCACAACAGATCTCTGGAAACACCATATATTTT.

The chain joins TRBV5-4 to TRBJ2-3, with 8 bases aligning to TRBD2. Trimming removed 3 bases from V and 3 bases from J; junction bases left unmatched: 6. The germline V gene encodes CDR1 SGHNT and CDR2 YYREEE (reference sequence). This CDR3 is 15 amino acids long. The CDR3 sequence is CASSSNKRETDTQYF. DNA for the CDR3: TGTGCCAGCAGCTCTAACAAGCGGGAGACAGATACGCAGTATTTT.

The chain has TRBV29-1 and TRBJ1-2; D may be TRBD1 (6 bases). V was pared by 4 bases and J by 8 bases, with 8 bases between. The CDR3 length is 10 residues. Germline V CDR1 and CDR2: SQVTM, ANQGSEA. The CDR3 reads CSVGQAGYTF. The CDR3 DNA reads TGCAGCGTTGGACAGGCGGGCTACACCTTC. The complete variable domain, with remaining parts taken from reference TRBV29-1 and TRBJ1-2, reads SAVISQKPSRDICQRGTSLTIQCQVDSQVTMMFWYRQQPGQSLTLIATANQGSEATYESGFVIDKFPISRPNLTFSTLTVSNMSPEDSSIYLCSVGQAGYTFGSGTRLTVV.

This chain links TRBV3-1 (or the pseudogene TRBV3-2) with TRBJ2-3; 11 nucleotides match TRBD2. CDR3 size: 16 residues. Germline V lookup: CDR1 LGHDT, CDR2 YNNKEL (reference sequence). Trimming removed 1 base from V and 3 bases from J; junction bases left unmatched: 3. The CDR3 DNA reads TGTGCCAGCAGCCAAGCTCCTAGCGGGAGGACAGATACGCAGTATTTT. Its translation: CASSQAPSGRTDTQYF.

V gene TRBV4-2 combines with J gene TRBJ2-3, with TRBD2 matching 11 bases. Trimming at V came to 2 bases and at J to 2 bases, leaving 9 bases not matched to a gene. This CDR3 is 18 amino acids long. Germline assignment: CDR1 LGHNA and CDR2 YNFKEQ. The CDR3 DNA reads TGTGCCAGCAGCCAACCCGGGGGACTAGCGGATATCACAGATACGCAGTATTTT. Protein sequence: CASSQPGGLADITDTQYF.

V usage is TRBV15 and J usage is TRBJ2-3, with unresolved D. The CDR3 totals 14 residues. Per germline, CDR1 LNHNV and CDR2 YYDKDF (reference sequence). V was pared by 3 bases and J by 0 bases, with 7 bases between. The CDR3 DNA reads as TGTGCCACCAGCAGCGGCTTGAGCACAGATACGCAGTATTTT. Translation gives CATSSGLSTDTQYF.

The chain employs TRBV7-2 and TRBJ1-1, with TRBD1 identical over 8 bases. V dropped 5 bases and J dropped 4; count of bases not matched to a gene: 6. The CDR3 sequence is 14 residues long. From germline, CDR1 is SGHTA and CDR2 FQGNSA. CDR3 nucleotides: TGTGCCAGCAGCCAAACAGGGGGAGCCACTGAAGCTTTCTTT. It codes for CASSQTGGATEAFF. Variable domain in full (rest from reference TRBV7-2 and TRBJ1-1): GAGVSQSPSNKVTEKGKDVELRCDPISGHTALYWYRQSLGQGLEFLIYFQGNSAPDKSGLPSDRFSAERTGGSVSTLTIQRTQQEDSAVYLCASSQTGGATEAFFGQGTRLTVV.

The chain links TRBV24-1 to TRBJ2-1; the match to TRBD1 covers 9 bases. V lost 3 bases, J lost 8 bases, and 13 bases stayed unmatched. Germline values: CDR1 KGHDR, CDR2 SFDVKD. There are 17 residues in the CDR3. The CDR3 spells CATSDAAGTGNWDEQFF. CDR3 in DNA: TGTGCCACCAGTGATGCCGCCGGGACAGGGAATTGGGATGAGCAGTTCTTC.

This rearrangement joins TRBV15 to TRBJ2-3; the match to TRBD2 covers 7 bases. Germline CDR1 and CDR2: LNHNV and YYDKDF (reference sequence). This CDR3 contains 19 residues. Trimming took 6 bases from V and 0 from J; bases not matched to a gene: 18. The CDR3 sequence is CATSASFLVGGRSTDTQYF. The CDR3 DNA follows: TGTGCCACCAGTGCTTCGTTTTTGGTCGGCGGGAGAAGCACAGATACGCAGTATTTT.